This record covers a single T cell receptor (beta chain). V was pared by 7 bases and J by 4 bases, with 5 bases of the junction left unmatched. Germline V gene data show CDR1 as LNHDA and CDR2 as SQIVND (reference sequence). This CDR3 region has 13 residues. The sample originates from a study of cytomegalovirus exposure and HLA in healthy donors. As for the study in general: The approximately 120 validation repertoires were reported in a later analysis to have been generated on the same platform as the roughly 630 first-cohort repertoires.

Profiled with immunoSEQ multiplex PCR; TCRdb holds only in-frame clones, not every one. The sample contains 110,000 to 150,000 clones, just over 85% of which appear only once. The receptor comes from a woman between 18 and 30 years old in good health and CMV-seropositive. The chain employs TRBV19 and TRBJ1-2, with 8 nucleotides matching TRBD1. The sample was PBMCs. The CDR3 here is CASMRDRLYGYTF. CDR3 sequence (DNA): TGTGCCAGTATGCGGGACAGGCTCTATGGCTACACCTTC.